This TCR beta chain stems from a study of human T cells and chemical hapten exposure. Study-wide background: Sensitizing treatment utilized 2% DPC over an approximately 2 cm by approximately 2 cm portion of upper inner arm skin. Application of 0.01% DPC to the upper back was done by patch test, with a reading at 6 days. General observations from the study: Counts of TCRs above 1 in 1000 frequency stayed unchanged with DPC sensitization.

This clonotype was seen many times. Its antigen is undetermined. As for time point: patch test 2, 6 weeks after DPC sensitization. Regarding treatment: therapeutic diphenylcyclopropenone sensitization with weekly scalp DPC. V was clipped by 5 bases and J by 6 bases, with 14 bases between them. This CDR3 comprises 14 residues. Germline V gene data show CDR1 as MDHEN and CDR2 as SYDVKM. TCRdb re-derived calls from the RACE reads in MiXCR, one entry per CDR3 protein. The table has tens of thousands of distinct CDR3 sequences, 8.5% to 12% seen once. This chain uses TRBV28 with TRBJ1-5, with D tentatively TRBD1 (5 bases). Sequenced here: whole blood, sampled in connection with sensitization to the hapten diphenylcyclopropenone (DPC). The TCR sequence derives from a woman aged 45-65 years with alopecia areata. Some clones in this sample may be carry-over from other donors' samples. CDR3 DNA: TGTGCCAGCAGTCTGCAGCAGGGCTTTCAGCCCCAGCATTTT. Its protein is CASSLQQGFQPQHF. The full variable domain, in which reference TRBV28 and TRBJ1-5 provide the parts outside the CDR3, is DVKVTQSSRYLVKRTGEKVFLECVQDMDHENMFWYRQDPGLGLRLIYFSYDVKMKEKGDIPEGYSVSREKKERFSLILESASTNQTSMYLCASSLQQGFQPQHFGDGTRLSIL.